What follows is one T cell receptor (beta chain) and its context. The CDR3 runs 12 residues. V was clipped by 4 bases and J by 8 bases; unmatched bases: 3. The source of the sample is a study of blood T cell repertoires in COVID-19. The method was immunoSEQ multiplex PCR; TCRdb's version includes in-frame clones alone and lacks a portion of them. The data contain more than 35,000 clones, approximately 85% of them seen just once; the ten biggest clones take up approximately 9.1%. The sequence was obtained from a human donor in a cohort sampled during active COVID-19. The chain is built from TRBV12-3 or TRBV12-4 and TRBJ1-2, with TRBD1 matching 8 bases. The sequenced material came from peripheral blood. Here the CDR3 DNA reads TGTGCCAGCAGTTCCTGGGACAGGGGCTACACCTTC. This translates into CASSSWDRGYTF.